This T cell receptor (beta chain) is drawn from a study of shared clonotypes between healthy human individuals. Libraries were prepared by immunoSEQ multiplex PCR; TCRdb keeps only in-frame clonotypes and omits some of them. The data contain about 1 million clones, about 74% of them singletons. Study donors comprised healthy, HIV-negative adults devoid of recent acute infection or vaccination. The V gene's germline CDR1 is MNHEY and CDR2 SVGAGI. The ends were cut back, 4 bases at V and 5 bases at J, with 13 bases in the middle. This CDR3 comprises 14 residues. The sample comprised memory CD4+ T cells sorted from blood. Subset given: CD45RA-negative fraction. The rearrangement links TRBV6-5 to TRBJ2-3; a possible D gene is TRBD1 (6 bases). The TCR comes from a man aged 18 to 29 in good health. For the CDR3, the DNA is TGTGCCAGCAGTTTCCTTACAGGGAAAGATACGCAGTATTTT. This encodes CASSFLTGKDTQYF.